Following are 8 T cell receptor beta chains from one sample sequenced in a study of blood T cell repertoires in COVID-19. TCRdb's copy holds only in-frame clones and misses some; the assay was immunoSEQ multiplex PCR. The sample holds about 270,000 clones, 85% to 90% seen once. What was sequenced was PBMCs or T cells enriched from blood (not recorded which). The receptors come from a woman aged 18-29 years who had recovered from COVID-19.

V is TRBV4-1 and J is TRBJ1-1; possibly TRBD1 for D (5 bases). V was cut by 3 bases and J by 5 bases, with 13 bases left in between. The CDR3 is 14 residues long. Germline V gene data show CDR1 as MGHRA and CDR2 as YSYEKL. CDR3 region: CASSQGLGGTEAFF. Written as DNA, the CDR3 is TGCGCCAGCAGCCAGGGGCTTGGGGGGACTGAAGCTTTCTTT.

The chain joins TRBV10-3 to TRBJ1-2; possible D gene TRBD1, 5 bases. Germline loops: CDR1 ENHRY, CDR2 SYGVKD. Trimming cost V 3 bases and J 8 bases, with 13 bases left between them. CDR3 length equals 13 residues. The CDR3 loop reads CAISDNRGGGYTF. The CDR3 coding sequence is TGTGCCATCAGTGATAATCGTGGGGGGGGCTACACCTTC.

A single count supports this clone. V gene TRBV4-2 combines with J gene TRBJ1-1; 7 bases agree with TRBD1. Germline V lookup: CDR1 LGHNA, CDR2 YNFKEQ. V dropped 5 bases and J dropped 4; count of bases not matched to a gene: 10. This CDR3 region has 15 residues. CDR3 sequence (DNA): TGTGCCAGCAGCGAAGTTACAGGGGTGGTCACTGAAGCTTTCTTT. Protein: CASSEVTGVVTEAFF.

The V gene is TRBV28, the J gene TRBJ2-1; 8 bases map to TRBD1. This CDR3 contains 14 residues. Trimming took 5 bases from V and 0 from J; bases not matched to a gene: 0. Looked up from germline, CDR1 is MDHEN and CDR2 is SYDVKM. CDR3 region: CASSTGGSYNEQFF. The CDR3 region has the DNA TGTGCCAGCAGTACAGGGGGCTCCTACAATGAGCAGTTCTTC.

The chain combines TRBV25-1 with TRBJ1-1, with 9 bases matching TRBD1. Germline CDR1 reads MGHDK; CDR2 reads SYGVNS. With V trimmed by 8 bases and J by 3 bases, 7 bases remained unmatched. The CDR3 has 14 amino acids. The CDR3 nucleotides are TGTGCCAGCCTTGGGACAGGGCTGTACACTGAAGCTTTCTTT. Its protein is CASLGTGLYTEAFF.

V usage is TRBV27 and J usage is TRBJ1-5, with 7 bases aligning to TRBD1. This CDR3 region has 13 residues. Germline V gene lookup returns CDR1 MNHEY and CDR2 SMNVEV (reference sequence). V shed 2 bases and J 7 bases; nucleotides not matched to a gene: 2. CDR3 sequence: CASSLVQGQPQHF. The CDR3 coding sequence is TGTGCCAGCAGTTTAGTACAGGGGCAGCCCCAGCATTTT.

This chain uses TRBV2 with TRBJ2-7, with 8 bases identical to TRBD1. This CDR3 comprises 15 residues. In germline, CDR1 is SNHLY, CDR2 FYNNEI. Germline trimming cut 6 bases from V and 1 base from J; bases unmatched to any gene: 8. CDR3 in DNA: TGTGCCAGCAGCAAAGGACAGGGATTGTCCTACGAGCAGTACTTC. This sequence encodes CASSKGQGLSYEQYF.

The chain is built from TRBV10-1 and TRBJ1-1; D might be TRBD1 (6 bases). Germline CDR1 WNHNN, CDR2 SYGVQD (reference sequence). This CDR3 contains 15 residues. Deletions cut 4 bases from V and 1 base from J, with 13 bases between. This CDR3 is CASSAFGQTNTEAFF. The CDR3 DNA is TGCGCCAGCAGTGCCTTCGGACAGACGAACACTGAAGCTTTCTTT.